The clone carrying this T cell receptor (beta chain) was counted at least ten times. The germline gives CDR1 SGHAT, CDR2 FQNNGV. This CDR3 is built from 15 residues. The ends lost 4 bases at V and 4 bases at J; junction bases unmatched: 9. Scientists recovered RNA and DNA together from approximately 20-30 mg of unsorted bulk tissue. These data come from a study of tumor-infiltrating lymphocytes in primary liver carcinoma. A primer in the constant region served to generate TCR beta cDNA from around 500 ng of total RNA. ARM-PCR was slightly modified, and three nested multiplex PCR rounds with it gave rise to the TCR beta libraries. Researchers ran the first two PCR rounds for roughly 11 cycles each with TRBV1-TRBV30 forward primers and a C-beta reverse primer. TCRdb analysed the multiplex PCR reads with MiXCR anew, one entry per CDR3 protein. The sample lists some 30,000 distinct CDR3 sequences, about 79% occurring once.

This sequence originates from a man aged 40-49 years with primary liver carcinoma and hepatitis B virus infection. Sequenced sample: liver tumor tissue from sampling region 5. Subset denoted: tumor region T5, tumor centre. V usage is TRBV11-2 and J usage is TRBJ2-7; 8 bases map to TRBD1. CDR3 bases: TGTGCCAGCAGCTCCCAGACAGGGGCGCAGTACGAGCAGTACTTC. Amino acid sequence: CASSSQTGAQYEQYF.